The clone carrying this TCR beta chain was found a few times. RNA in amounts of about 0.45 to 1 ug was reverse transcribed with random hexamers. MiXCR, run by TCRdb on the immunoSEQ multiplex PCR reads, gives a single entry per CDR3 protein. This repertoire shows under 200,000 distinct CDR3 sequences, around 95% found once; its top ten account for less than 0.15%. Through negative isolation, CD4+ and CD8+ T cells were obtained, while TEMRA cells were enriched using FACS. The trim removed 4 bases at V and 6 bases at J, leaving 6 bases unmatched. The CDR3 contains 14 residues. Germline V CDR1 and CDR2: SGHNT, YYREEE (reference sequence). This record belongs to a study of CD8 T cells in Susac syndrome.

The rearrangement uses TRBV5-4 and TRBJ2-3; 9 bases are shared with TRBD1. The receptor was derived from a human donor with Susac syndrome. The sample taken for sequencing was CD4+ T cells from PBMCs. The DNA for the CDR3 is TGTGCCAGCAGCCCGGGACAGGGATCGGATACGCAGTATTTT. Its translation is CASSPGQGSDTQYF.